One sample yielded the 20 T cell receptor beta chains listed below, sequenced in a study of shared clonotypes between healthy human individuals. Assay used: immunoSEQ multiplex PCR; TCRdb lists only in-frame clones, some missing. This sample has about 960,000 clones, with 70% to 85% found just once. Material: memory CD4+ T cells sorted from blood. Subset reported: CD45RA-negative fraction. The receptors here all came from a man younger than 30 in good health.

In its sample, this clone was seen a few times. A much larger clone lies one base from this, so it may be a read error. Other DNA sequences from this sample encode an identical CDR3 as well. The chain couples TRBV28 to TRBJ2-3, with D hard to call. CDR3 length: 12 residues. The V and J ends lost 5 bases and 0 bases respectively, with 3 bases between them. CDR1 MDHEN and CDR2 SYDVKM come from the germline V gene. CDR3 nucleotides: TGTGCCAGCAGTCCCAGCACAGATACGCAGTATTTT. Protein product: CASSPSTDTQYF.

The CDR3 here is CASNREAADTQYF. As DNA, the CDR3 is TGTGCCAGTAACAGGGAAGCAGCAGATACGCAGTATTTT. The chain has TRBV9 and TRBJ2-3; D may be TRBD1 (6 bases). The V end lost 8 bases, the J end lost 4 bases, and 14 bases lay between the germline ends. The germline gives CDR1 SGDLS, CDR2 YYNGEE. This CDR3 spans 13 amino acids.

This clone occurred a few times. The rearrangement uses TRBV6-6 and TRBJ1-1; D unresolved. Germline CDR1 is MNHNY and CDR2 is SVGAGI (reference sequence). The ends were cut back, 2 bases at V and 2 bases at J, with 9 bases in the middle. The CDR3 consists of 14 residues. The CDR3: CASSYDGPNTEAFF. CDR3 bases: TGTGCCAGCAGTTACGACGGTCCTAACACTGAAGCTTTCTTT.

The chain recombines TRBV5-1 with TRBJ1-4, with D perhaps TRBD1 (5 bases). This CDR3 has 16 residues. Trimming left V 2 bases short and J 0 bases short, with 11 bases between. Germline assignment: CDR1 SGHRS and CDR2 YFSETQ. The CDR3 DNA sequence: TGCGCCAGCAGCTTAGGGACCCCAGCAACTAATGAAAAACTGTTTTTT. This codes for CASSLGTPATNEKLFF.

The chain is built from TRBV5-8 and TRBJ1-2; a possible D gene is TRBD1 (5 bases). CDR3 length equals 18 residues. Germline lookup yields CDR1 SGHTS and CDR2 YDEGEE. Trimming took 7 bases from V and 3 from J, leaving 28 bases between them. The CDR3 nucleotides are TGTGCCAGCGGCCGAGGCACTTCCGGGACCCTCTGGGACTATGGCTACACCTTC. As protein: CASGRGTSGTLWDYGYTF.

The chain links TRBV11-2 to TRBJ2-6; TRBD1 aligns across 8 bases. J was trimmed by 1 base and V by 1 base; bases with no gene match: 0. Germline CDR1 SGHAT, CDR2 FQNNGV. This CDR3 has 16 amino acids. Here the CDR3 DNA reads TGTGCCAGCAGCTTAGGGACAGGGTCTGGGGCCAACGTCCTGACTTTC. This sequence encodes CASSLGTGSGANVLTF.

This clone came up once. Additional DNA sequences in this sample encode the identical CDR3. The V call is TRBV5-1, the J call TRBJ2-3, with a tentative D call TRBD1 (6 bases). The V and J ends lost 3 bases and 4 bases respectively, with 6 bases between them. The length of the CDR3 is 12 residues. Germline assignment: CDR1 SGHRS and CDR2 YFSETQ. The CDR3 here is CASSSGADTQYF. The CDR3 bases are TGCGCCAGCAGCTCAGGGGCAGATACGCAGTATTTT.

The chain couples TRBV7-2 to TRBJ1-1; no clear D. The CDR3 spans 13 residues. Germline V gives CDR1 SGHTA, CDR2 FQGNSA. Trimming took off 6 bases at V and 4 bases at J, with 12 bases between the two ends. CDR3 residues: CASSPLGATEAFF. CDR3 DNA: TGTGCCAGCAGTCCACTGGGAGCCACTGAAGCTTTCTTT.

This clone was detected only a few times. CDR3 nucleotide sequence: TGTGCCAGCAGCCCCCTCGGTGGAGCCGGAACCGGGGAGCTGTTTTTT. It translates to CASSPLGGAGTGELFF. The chain carries TRBV7-2 and TRBJ2-2; D is undetermined. Germline lookup yields CDR1 SGHTA and CDR2 FQGNSA. The length of the CDR3 is 16 residues. V lost 5 bases, J lost 5 bases, and 18 bases lay in between. Together with reference TRBV7-2 and TRBJ2-2, the CDR3 gives the full variable domain: GAGVSQSPSNKVTEKGKDVELRCDPISGHTALYWYRQSLGQGLEFLIYFQGNSAPDKSGLPSDRFSAERTGGSVSTLTIQRTQQEDSAVYLCASSPLGGAGTGELFFGEGSRLTVL.

The rearrangement joins TRBV7-9 to TRBJ1-5, with D hard to call. Deletions cut 1 base from V and 4 bases from J, with 8 bases between. CDR1 is SEHNR and CDR2 is FQNEAQ in the germline V gene (reference sequence). The CDR3 runs to 14 residues. CDR3 loop: CASSLEGGNQPQHF. The CDR3 nucleotides are TGTGCCAGCAGCTTAGAAGGTGGAAATCAGCCCCAGCATTTT. The variable domain in full, with the rest retrieved from reference TRBV7-9 and TRBJ1-5, is DTGVSQNPRHKITKRGQNVTFRCDPISEHNRLYWYRQTLGQGPEFLTYFQNEAQLEKSRLLSDRFSAERPKGSFSTLEIQRTEQGDSAMYLCASSLEGGNQPQHFGDGTRLSIL.

The J gene is TRBJ2-5, the V gene TRBV7-9, with TRBD2 matching over 9 bases. The CDR3 is 16 amino acids. Germline CDR1 is SEHNR and CDR2 is FQNEAQ (reference sequence). Trimming took 3 bases from V and 7 from J; bases not matched to a gene: 12. In DNA form, the CDR3 reads TGTGCCAGCAGCTTCAATCCCCTAGCGGGGTTAGCGACCCAGTACTTC. It yields the protein CASSFNPLAGLATQYF.

A single count supports this clone. The gene calls are TRBV18 and TRBJ2-1; D unclear. CDR1 KGHSH and CDR2 LQKENI come from the germline V gene. Trimming removed 1 base at V and 5 bases at J, with 3 bases between. CDR3 size: 12 residues. As DNA, the CDR3 is TGTGCCAGCTCACCACGCCACAATGAGCAGTTCTTC. Protein sequence: CASSPRHNEQFF.

This chain connects TRBV30 to TRBJ2-2; D may be TRBD1 or TRBD2 (6 bases each). Germline CDR1 GTSNPN, CDR2 SVGIG (reference sequence). This CDR3 has 16 amino acids. The V end lost 0 bases, the J end lost 5 bases, and 16 bases lay between the germline ends. The DNA for the CDR3 is TGTGCCTGGAGTGTAGGGGGGCAGGTTTGGACCGGGGAGCTGTTTTTT. Translated: CAWSVGGQVWTGELFF.

The rearrangement uses TRBV4-1 and TRBJ1-1; D is uncertain. Germline V gene data show CDR1 as MGHRA and CDR2 as YSYEKL. Trimming took 0 bases from V and 3 from J, leaving 8 bases between them. CDR3 size: 14 residues. This CDR3 reads CASSQDDTYTEAFF. In DNA, the CDR3 is TGCGCCAGCAGCCAAGATGACACATACACTGAAGCTTTCTTT.

The DNA for the CDR3 is TGTGCCAGCAGGCAGGCACTAGCGGGGTTAGAGCAGTACTTC. Residues: CASRQALAGLEQYF. The chain carries TRBV7-2 and TRBJ2-7, with 10 bases aligning to TRBD2. Unmatched junction bases numbered 9, after V lost 6 bases and J lost 7 bases. Germline CDR1 SGHTA, CDR2 FQGNSA. This CDR3 is 14 amino acids long.

In its sample, this clone was seen once. The chain carries TRBV2 and TRBJ2-7, with no clear D. Germline V gene sequence: CDR1 SNHLY, CDR2 FYNNEI. The CDR3 spans 13 residues. The V and J ends lost 8 bases and 7 bases respectively, with 18 bases between them. CDR3 sequence (DNA): TGTGCCAGCGGGCAGGAGATGGCTGGGGAGCAGTACTTC. Its translation: CASGQEMAGEQYF.

This chain links TRBV11-2 with TRBJ2-7; 10 bases map to TRBD1. The V and J ends lost 5 bases and 2 bases, in that order; junction bases with no gene match: 9. The CDR3 runs to 16 residues. From germline, CDR1 is SGHAT and CDR2 FQNNGV. CDR3 nucleotide sequence: TGTGCCAGCAGCCCCCGGACAGGGGGTTTCCCCTACGAGCAGTACTTC. It translates to CASSPRTGGFPYEQYF.

This chain connects TRBV5-4 to TRBJ2-7; 8 nucleotides line up with TRBD1. The CDR3 spans 14 residues. Trimming cost V 4 bases and J 3 bases; bases outside gene matches: 6. Germline assignment: CDR1 SGHNT and CDR2 YYREEE (reference sequence). CDR3 region: CASSRSGTGYEQYF. CDR3 DNA: TGTGCCAGCAGCCGTTCCGGGACAGGCTACGAGCAGTACTTC.

V and J are TRBV30 and TRBJ2-5, with D tentatively TRBD2 (5 bases). The CDR3 is made up of 13 amino acids. Germline lookup yields CDR1 GTSNPN and CDR2 SVGIG (reference sequence). The V end was cut by 5 bases, the J end by 7 bases, with 17 bases between. The CDR3 protein is CAWSPGTYPTQYF. In nucleotides, the CDR3 is TGTGCCTGGTCTCCGGGAACCTACCCGACCCAGTACTTC.

This clone was found once. The gene calls are TRBV28 and TRBJ2-1; no firm D call. The V end was cut by 7 bases, the J end by 3 bases, with 4 bases between. The CDR3 covers 11 residues. Germline CDR1 MDHEN, CDR2 SYDVKM. In DNA form, the CDR3 reads TGTGCCAGCACGGGCTACAATGAGCAGTTCTTC. Translating gives CASTGYNEQFF. The full variable domain, completed using reference TRBV28 and TRBJ2-1, is DVKVTQSSRYLVKRTGEKVFLECVQDMDHENMFWYRQDPGLGLRLIYFSYDVKMKEKGDIPEGYSVSREKKERFSLILESASTNQTSMYLCASTGYNEQFFGPGTRLTVL.